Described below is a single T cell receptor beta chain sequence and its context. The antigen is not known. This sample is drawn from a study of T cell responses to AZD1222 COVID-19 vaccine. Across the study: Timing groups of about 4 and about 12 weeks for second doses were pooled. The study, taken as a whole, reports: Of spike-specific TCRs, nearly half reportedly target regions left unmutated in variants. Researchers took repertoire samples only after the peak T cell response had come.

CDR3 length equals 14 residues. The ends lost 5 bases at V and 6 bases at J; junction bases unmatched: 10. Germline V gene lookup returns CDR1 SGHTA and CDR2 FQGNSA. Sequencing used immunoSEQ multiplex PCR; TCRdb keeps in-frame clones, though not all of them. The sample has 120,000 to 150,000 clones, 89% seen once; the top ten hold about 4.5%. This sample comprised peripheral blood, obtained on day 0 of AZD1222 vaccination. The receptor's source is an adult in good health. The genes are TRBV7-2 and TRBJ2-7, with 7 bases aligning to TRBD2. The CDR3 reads CASSPWGRAPEQYF. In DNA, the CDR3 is TGTGCCAGCAGCCCCTGGGGGAGGGCGCCCGAGCAGTACTTC. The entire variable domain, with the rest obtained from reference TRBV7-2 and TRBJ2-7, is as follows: GAGVSQSPSNKVTEKGKDVELRCDPISGHTALYWYRQSLGQGLEFLIYFQGNSAPDKSGLPSDRFSAERTGGSVSTLTIQRTQQEDSAVYLCASSPWGRAPEQYFGPGTRLTVT.